These T cell receptor beta chains were read from a single sample in a study of blood T cell repertoires in COVID-19. TCRdb's copy holds only in-frame clones and misses some; the assay was immunoSEQ multiplex PCR. The sample carries about 40,000 clones, about four fifths recorded once. The sequencing sample was made of peripheral blood. The receptors were gathered from a human donor with acute or convalescent COVID-19. The donor label of this sample is uncertain. Each CDR3 is given with its conserved first and last residue. Fields, in order: V gene, J gene, clone size, D gene, CDR3 DNA, CDR3 protein. The D gene is left open where the match is weak. Clone size, where shown, is once, few, many, or a class for clones that have expanded.

TRBV2	TRBJ1-1	.	.	TGTGCCAGCAGTGACGGGACACTGAACACTGAAGCTTTCTTT	CASSDGTLNTEAFF
TRBV19	TRBJ2-1	few	.	TGTGCCAGTAGTAGCGACAGGAGCTCCTACAATGAGCAGTTCTTC	CASSSDRSSYNEQFF
TRBV18	TRBJ2-1	.	TRBD2	TGTGCCAGCTCACCGGGACTAGCGGGCTACAATGAGCAGTTCTTC	CASSPGLAGYNEQFF
TRBV6-5	TRBJ2-3	.	TRBD2	TGTGCCAGCAGTTTCAAGACTAGCGGGACAGATACGCAGTATTTT	CASSFKTSGTDTQYF
TRBV9	TRBJ2-2	once	.	TGTGCCAGCAGCGTAGTCAGGGGAAACACCGGGGAGCTGTTTTTT	CASSVVRGNTGELFF
TRBV7-8	TRBJ1-5	.	TRBD1	TGTGCCAGCAGCTTGGGACAGGGGCCCAATCAGCCCCAGCATTTT	CASSLGQGPNQPQHF
TRBV2	TRBJ1-3	.	TRBD1	TGTGCCAGCAGTGGGGACCCCGGGACAGGGGCAGACACCATATATTTT	CASSGDPGTGADTIYF
TRBV6-5	TRBJ2-7	few	.	TGTGCCAGCAGTTCGTCGGGGACACGGATCTACGAGCAGTACTTC	CASSSSGTRIYEQYF
TRBV3-1/TRBV3-2	TRBJ2-1	.	TRBD1	TGTGCCAGCAGCCAAGATAGTGGGACAGGGTCGAATGAGCAGTTCTTC	CASSQDSGTGSNEQFF
TRBV4-3	TRBJ2-3	.	TRBD2	TGCGCCAGCAGCCAAGATCCCCAGGGTAGCGGGGGTCCCACAGATACGCAGTATTTT	CASSQDPQGSGGPTDTQYF
TRBV5-1	TRBJ2-7	.	.	TGCGCCAGCAGCTTGGAACAGGGAAGTTCCTACGAGCAGTACTTC	CASSLEQGSSYEQYF
TRBV12-3/TRBV12-4	TRBJ2-1	.	.	TGTGCCAGCACTTTGGGGGCCGGGGCTGAGCAGTTCTTC	CASTLGAGAEQFF
TRBV27	TRBJ2-2	.	.	TGTGCCAGCAGTTTGTGGGGGGGCCGGGAGCTGTTTTTT	CASSLWGGRELFF
TRBV28	TRBJ1-6	few	TRBD1	TGTGCCAGCAGCCCCCCGACAGGGGCAAATTCACCCCTCCACTTT	CASSPPTGANSPLHF
TRBV4-1	TRBJ2-7	.	TRBD1	TGCGCCAGCAGCCAGCTGGGACAGGGGGGCTACGAGCAGTACTTC	CASSQLGQGGYEQYF
TRBV28	TRBJ1-1	few	.	TGTGCCAGCAGGAGATATGAAGCTTTCTTT	CASRRYEAFF
TRBV7-2	TRBJ2-5	.	.	TGTGCCAGCAGCTTGGGGGGACTGCGGGAGACCCAGTACTTC	CASSLGGLRETQYF
TRBV28	TRBJ2-3	once	.	TGTGCCAGCAGTGTCAGGACAGATACGCAGTATTTT	CASSVRTDTQYF
TRBV19	TRBJ2-3	.	TRBD1	TGTGCCAGTAGTATTGGACAGGGGGCAGATACGCAGTATTTT	CASSIGQGADTQYF
TRBV28	TRBJ2-3	.	TRBD1	TGTGCCAGCACCACGGGGGGACAGGGGACAGATACGCAGTATTTT	CASTTGGQGTDTQYF
TRBV18	TRBJ1-3	.	TRBD1	TGTGCCAGCTCAGCGGACAGGGCAGGAAACACCATATATTTT	CASSADRAGNTIYF
TRBV29-1	TRBJ2-5	.	TRBD1	TGCAGCGCCGGACAGGCCGGGGAGACCCAGTACTTC	CSAGQAGETQYF
TRBV28	TRBJ1-2	.	.	TGTGCCAGCAGTGGACATCTTAACTATGGCTACACCTTC	CASSGHLNYGYTF
TRBV7-2	TRBJ1-2	.	.	TGTGCCAGCAGCTTACTTCCACAGGGCCGTGATGGCTACACCTTC	CASSLLPQGRDGYTF
TRBV4-2	TRBJ2-7	few	.	TGTGCCAGCAGCCAAGATCACCGGGACATCTTCTACGAGCAGTACTTC	CASSQDHRDIFYEQYF
TRBV5-5	TRBJ2-1	.	TRBD1	TGTGCCAGCAGCCTACTGCCGACAGGGCCTTGGAATGAGCAGTTCTTC	CASSLLPTGPWNEQFF
TRBV4-3	TRBJ1-1	.	.	TGCGCCAGCAGCCAAGATAGGAGCTGGGACACTGAAGCTTTCTTT	CASSQDRSWDTEAFF
TRBV24-1	TRBJ2-1	.	TRBD2	TGTGCCACCAGTGATTTGCGGGAGGCAGCCTACAATGAGCAGTTCTTC	CATSDLREAAYNEQFF
TRBV19	TRBJ1-2	.	.	TGTGCCAGTAGTATCGATAACCTTAGGGGCGGCTACACCTTC	CASSIDNLRGGYTF
TRBV3-1/TRBV3-2	TRBJ1-1	once	TRBD1	TGTGCCAGCAGCCAGTCGACAGGGAGATATTACCCTGAAGCTTTCTTT	CASSQSTGRYYPEAFF
TRBV6-6	TRBJ1-1	few	TRBD1	TGTGCCAGCAGTTACGCAGGGGGGAACACTGAAGCTTTCTTT	CASSYAGGNTEAFF
TRBV7-9	TRBJ2-7	.	.	TGTGCCAGCAGCGAGGTCTCGGGCGAGCAGTACTTC	CASSEVSGEQYF
TRBV19	TRBJ2-1	.	TRBD2	TGTGCCAGCACGTCTAGCGGGAAAACCGACGATGAGCAGTTCTTC	CASTSSGKTDDEQFF
TRBV28	TRBJ2-7	few	TRBD2	TGTGCCAGCAGTTCCCTCCCTTTGACTAGCCCTAGCTCCTACGAGCAGTACTTC	CASSSLPLTSPSSYEQYF
TRBV5-1	TRBJ2-1	.	TRBD2	TGCGCCAGCAGCTTGGACGGGAGGGGTTACAATGAGCAGTTCTTC	CASSLDGRGYNEQFF
TRBV16	TRBJ1-1	.	.	TGTGCCAGCAGCCAAGGAGGCCCCGAAGCTTTCTTT	CASSQGGPEAFF
TRBV19	TRBJ2-3	few	.	TGTGCCAGTAGTGGGGGGGGGCTTCGGTATTTT	CASSGGGLRYF